The 27 T cell receptor beta chains below were found in one sample sequenced in a study of blood T cells in healthy people across ages. A second PCR of 7 to 11 cycles used a sample-barcoded 5' primer and a J-beta primer mix. TCRdb passed the 5' RACE reads through MiXCR, listing each CDR3 protein once. The data hold 800,000 to 950,000 distinct CDR3 sequences, with approximately 32% observed a single time. The sample also formed part of further work on T cells of mothers and their children.

Material for sequencing was blood. Receptors originate from a woman aged 40 to 50 in good health.

Ten or more counts support this clonotype. For the CDR3, the DNA is TGCGCCAGCAGCTCGGGACAGGGGGAGCAGTTCTTC. Residues: CASSSGQGEQFF. This chain uses TRBV5-1 with TRBJ2-1; TRBD1 aligns across 10 bases. Germline values: CDR1 SGHRS, CDR2 YFSETQ. This CDR3 spans 12 amino acids. V dropped 3 bases and J dropped 10; count of bases not matched to a gene: 1.

The rearrangement joins TRBV20-1 to TRBJ1-5; 10 nucleotides agree with TRBD1. From germline, CDR1 is DFQATT and CDR2 SNEGSKA (reference sequence). The CDR3 length is 14 residues. Unmatched junction bases numbered 1, after V lost 4 bases and J lost 1 base. The CDR3 DNA is TGCAGTGCTACGGACAGGGGGAGCAATCAGCCCCAGCATTTT. Residues: CSATDRGSNQPQHF.

The chain is built from TRBV2 and TRBJ1-2, with 7 positions matching TRBD1. CDR3 length equals 13 residues. With V trimmed by 7 bases and J by 4 bases, 6 bases remained unmatched. In germline, CDR1 is SNHLY, CDR2 FYNNEI. The CDR3, as DNA: TGTGCCAGCACCCGTCGACAGGGCTATGGCTACACCTTC. Translated: CASTRRQGYGYTF. The full variable domain, in which reference TRBV2 and TRBJ1-2 provide the parts outside the CDR3, is EPEVTQTPSHQVTQMGQEVILRCVPISNHLYFYWYRQILGQKVEFLVSFYNNEISEKSEIFDDQFSVERPDGSNFTLKIRSTKLEDSAMYFCASTRRQGYGYTFGSGTRLTVV.

This rearrangement joins TRBV30 to TRBJ2-2; 10 nucleotides line up with TRBD1. V gave up 5 bases and J gave up 5 bases; unmatched junction bases: 5. CDR1 and CDR2 from the germline V gene are GTSNPN and SVGIG (reference sequence). The CDR3 is 14 residues long. The CDR3: CAWDGQGVTGELFF. The CDR3 DNA follows: TGTGCCTGGGACGGACAGGGGGTAACCGGGGAGCTGTTTTTT.

This clonotype has a count of ten or more. The chain combines TRBV3-1 with TRBJ2-3; 9 bases map to TRBD1. The CDR3 covers 14 residues. Germline trimming cut 6 bases from V and 6 bases from J; bases unmatched to any gene: 7. Per the germline V gene, CDR1 is LGHDT and CDR2 is YNNKEL (reference sequence). The CDR3 is CASSPGTGSDTQYF. CDR3 sequence (DNA): TGTGCCAGCAGTCCCGGGACAGGGTCGGATACGCAGTATTTT.

The V call is TRBV4-2, the J call TRBJ2-1, with D perhaps assigned TRBD1 or TRBD2 (5 bases each). The V gene's germline CDR1 is LGHNA and CDR2 YNFKEQ. This CDR3 has 14 residues. The V end lost 0 bases, the J end lost 12 bases, and 15 bases lay between the germline ends. The CDR3 nucleotides read TGTGCCAGCAGCCAAGAGGGGTTGGGGGACCCGCAGTTCTTC. It translates to CASSQEGLGDPQFF.

This clonotype was seen ten or more times. This rearrangement joins TRBV7-3 to TRBJ2-1; 9 bases line up with TRBD1. After removal of 3 bases from V and 2 bases from J, the junction contained 2 bases not matched to a gene. Germline assignment: CDR1 SGHTA and CDR2 FQGTGA. The CDR3 length is 15 residues. CDR3 loop: CASSFGTGPYNEQFF. DNA of the CDR3: TGTGCCAGCAGCTTCGGGACAGGGCCCTACAATGAGCAGTTCTTC.

This clonotype was observed a handful of times. Given a much more abundant clone one base away, this may be a read error. This chain uses TRBV7-2 with TRBJ2-1, with D possibly being TRBD2 (7 bases). CDR3 length equals 20 residues. Germline-derived CDR1 and CDR2 are SGHTA and FQGNSA. The CDR3 nucleotides are TGTGCCAGCAGCCAGCCTTCCGGGGGGCTCCTAGGCAGCTCCCACAATGAGCAGTTCTTC. It is translated as CASSQPSGGLLGSSHNEQFF. The whole variable domain, remainder taken from reference TRBV7-2 and TRBJ2-1, is GAGVSQSPSNKVTEKGKDVELRCDPISGHTALYWYRQSLGQGLEFLIYFQGNSAPDKSGLPSDRFSAERTGGSVSTLTIQRTQQEDSAVYLCASSQPSGGLLGSSHNEQFFGPGTRLTVL.

This clonotype was recorded at least ten times. The chain is built from TRBV6-6 and TRBJ2-1; TRBD1 matches at 9 bases. Germline CDR1 reads MNHNY; CDR2 reads SVGAGI (reference sequence). Trimming cost V 0 bases and J 4 bases; bases outside gene matches: 4. CDR3 length: 16 residues. Written as DNA, the CDR3 is TGTGCCAGCAGTTACTCCCGGGACAGGGTATACAATGAGCAGTTCTTC. Translation: CASSYSRDRVYNEQFF.

The V gene is TRBV4-3, the J gene TRBJ2-2, with 7 bases aligning to TRBD1. Per the germline V gene, CDR1 is LGHNA and CDR2 is YSLEER. The CDR3 runs to 16 residues. The V segment lost 4 bases and the J segment 0 bases; nucleotides outside the gene matches: 5. The CDR3 loop is CASSLLGQPNTGELFF. The CDR3 nucleotides are TGCGCCAGCAGCCTCTTGGGACAGCCGAACACCGGGGAGCTGTTTTTT.

In this sample, this clonotype turned up a few times. This chain links TRBV15 with TRBJ1-5; 7 bases match TRBD1. The CDR3 sequence is 14 residues long. Germline V gene lookup returns CDR1 LNHNV and CDR2 YYDKDF (reference sequence). V dropped 4 bases and J dropped 5; count of bases not matched to a gene: 5. CDR3 nucleotide sequence: TGTGCCACCAGCACCGGGACAGCCGATCAGCCCCAGCATTTT. It translates to CATSTGTADQPQHF.

The chain employs TRBV20-1 and TRBJ2-1; TRBD2 aligns across 7 bases. V gave up 6 bases and J gave up 3 bases; unmatched junction bases: 5. This CDR3 has 13 amino acids. Germline V CDR1 and CDR2: DFQATT, SNEGSKA (reference sequence). CDR3 bases: TGCAGTGCCAGACTAGCATACTACAATGAGCAGTTCTTC. Translation gives CSARLAYYNEQFF.

This clonotype was detected a few times. The chain has TRBV28 and TRBJ2-1; the D call may be TRBD1 or TRBD2 (5 bases each). V was clipped by 8 bases and J by 8 bases, with 13 bases between them. The CDR3 is 12 residues long. The V gene's germline CDR1 is MDHEN and CDR2 SYDVKM. CDR3 DNA sequence: TGTGCCAGCTATACGGGGCTCGATGAGCAGTTCTTC. This codes for CASYTGLDEQFF.

This clonotype was counted ten times or more. As DNA, the CDR3 is TGCAGCGTTGATGCTAGCCGACAAGAGACCCAGTACTTC. It yields the protein CSVDASRQETQYF. V and J are TRBV29-1 and TRBJ2-5, with D tentatively TRBD2 (5 bases). This CDR3 has 13 residues. Trimming took 3 bases from V and 2 from J, leaving 10 bases between them. Germline lookup yields CDR1 SQVTM and CDR2 ANQGSEA.

The sample holds many counts of this clonotype. J is TRBJ2-1 and V is TRBV12-3 or TRBV12-4; either TRBD1 or TRBD2 may supply D (5 bases each). V was pared by 1 base and J by 7 bases, with 8 bases between. The CDR3 loop spans 13 amino acids. CDR3 residues: CASSLGGINEQFF. The DNA of the CDR3 is TGTGCCAGCAGTTTAGGGGGGATTAATGAGCAGTTCTTC.

This clonotype was counted a few times. The chain's CDR3 is CASSLISGGQTEAFF. CDR3 coding DNA: TGTGCCAGCAGCTTAATCTCAGGTGGTCAGACTGAAGCTTTCTTT. V gene TRBV7-6 combines with J gene TRBJ1-1; no reliable D call. Germline V lookup: CDR1 SGHVS, CDR2 FNYEAQ. CDR3 size: 15 residues. V was cut by 2 bases and J by 5 bases, with 15 bases left in between.

The chain carries TRBV4-3 and TRBJ2-7; possibly TRBD2 for D (5 bases). Trimming removed 1 base from V and 0 bases from J, with 10 bases in between. The CDR3 sequence is 15 residues long. Germline assignment: CDR1 LGHNA and CDR2 YSLEER. The CDR3 sequence is CASSQAPGNSYEQYF. CDR3 in DNA: TGCGCCAGCAGCCAAGCCCCGGGGAACTCCTACGAGCAGTACTTC.

This clonotype was seen more than once but under ten times. This chain connects TRBV9 to TRBJ2-1; TRBD2 aligns across 15 bases. Germline CDR1 reads SGDLS; CDR2 reads YYNGEE. This CDR3 has 19 amino acids. V was clipped by 4 bases and J by 7 bases; unmatched bases: 15. CDR3 DNA: TGTGCCAGCAGCCCTCGGACTAGCGGGGGGGGGATTTCGGGAAATGAGCAGTTCTTC. It translates to CASSPRTSGGGISGNEQFF.

Notes on this clonotype: A much larger clonotype is one base distant, so this may be a read error. V is TRBV27 and J is TRBJ2-4; tentatively, D is TRBD1 (6 bases). The end of the DNA fits TRBJ2-7 better, so the J call may be wrong. CDR1 MNHEY and CDR2 SMNVEV come from the germline V gene (reference sequence). CDR3 length: 14 amino acids. For the CDR3, the DNA is TGTGCCAGCAGCCGGGACACCAGAACCTACGAGCAGTACTTC. Protein: CASSRDTRTYEQYF.

This chain joins TRBV5-4 and TRBJ1-1; the D gene is possibly TRBD1 (6 bases). The ends were cut back, 4 bases at V and 4 bases at J, with 11 bases in the middle. CDR1 is SGHNT and CDR2 is YYREEE in the germline V gene (reference sequence). There are 13 residues in the CDR3. The CDR3 region is CASSRRGGTEAFF. The CDR3 bases are TGTGCCAGCAGCCGGAGAGGGGGCACTGAAGCTTTCTTT.

This clonotype was observed at least ten times. This chain uses TRBV4-3 with TRBJ1-6, with D unresolved. CDR3 length equals 17 residues. V was clipped by 0 bases and J by 3 bases, with 12 bases between them. Germline CDR1 and CDR2: LGHNA and YSLEER. The CDR3 protein is CASSQDRLDGYNSPLHF. DNA for the CDR3: TGCGCCAGCAGCCAAGATAGGCTTGATGGCTATAATTCACCCCTCCACTTT.

The genes are TRBV20-1 and TRBJ1-2; possible D gene TRBD1, 5 bases. With 3 bases removed from V and 3 bases from J, the gap between germline ends came to 14 bases. Germline V gene data show CDR1 as DFQATT and CDR2 as SNEGSKA (reference sequence). This CDR3 comprises 14 residues. CDR3 sequence: CSASSRDGYYGYTF. The CDR3 DNA reads TGCAGTGCTAGCTCCCGGGACGGATACTATGGCTACACCTTC.

This rearrangement joins TRBV10-3 to TRBJ2-3; D gene uncertain. Deletions cut 3 bases from V and 6 bases from J, with 4 bases between. This CDR3 is 11 amino acids long. CDR1 ENHRY and CDR2 SYGVKD come from the germline V gene. CDR3 region: CAISDGDTQYF. For the CDR3, the DNA is TGTGCCATCAGTGACGGTGATACGCAGTATTTT.

The chain joins TRBV2 to TRBJ2-1, with TRBD2 matching over 11 bases. This CDR3 is built from 15 residues. After removal of 5 bases from V and 13 bases from J, the junction contained 13 bases not matched to a gene. The germline gives CDR1 SNHLY, CDR2 FYNNEI. The CDR3 spells CASSFRGLAEPIQFF. Written as DNA, the CDR3 is TGTGCCAGCAGTTTTAGGGGACTAGCGGAGCCCATCCAGTTCTTC.

V gene TRBV3-1 combines with J gene TRBJ2-5; 12 nucleotides agree with TRBD2. The germline V gene has CDR1 LGHDT and CDR2 YNNKEL (reference sequence). V lost 0 bases to trimming and J lost 5 bases; unmatched junction nucleotides: 4. There are 16 residues in the CDR3. The CDR3 protein is CASSQEATSGGETQYF. DNA of the CDR3: TGTGCCAGCAGCCAAGAAGCTACTAGCGGGGGGGAGACCCAGTACTTC.

This clonotype turned up a few times. The chain has TRBV20-1 and TRBJ2-7, with D possibly matching TRBD1 (5 bases). The germline CDR1 and CDR2 sequences are DFQATT and SNEGSKA (reference sequence). V was pared by 6 bases and J by 0 bases, with 15 bases between. This CDR3 has 14 amino acids. The DNA of the CDR3 is TGCAGTGCCGAACAAATAGGGGTCTCCTACGAGCAGTACTTC. It translates to CSAEQIGVSYEQYF.

This clonotype was found many times. The chain combines TRBV7-6 with TRBJ2-3; 7 bases map to TRBD1. Germline V gene data show CDR1 as SGHVS and CDR2 as FNYEAQ. With 0 bases clipped from V and 1 base from J, the junction kept 1 base outside the gene matches. The CDR3 loop spans 15 amino acids. Here the CDR3 reads CASSLADRGTDTQYF. The CDR3 bases are TGTGCCAGCAGCTTAGCTGACAGGGGCACAGATACGCAGTATTTT.